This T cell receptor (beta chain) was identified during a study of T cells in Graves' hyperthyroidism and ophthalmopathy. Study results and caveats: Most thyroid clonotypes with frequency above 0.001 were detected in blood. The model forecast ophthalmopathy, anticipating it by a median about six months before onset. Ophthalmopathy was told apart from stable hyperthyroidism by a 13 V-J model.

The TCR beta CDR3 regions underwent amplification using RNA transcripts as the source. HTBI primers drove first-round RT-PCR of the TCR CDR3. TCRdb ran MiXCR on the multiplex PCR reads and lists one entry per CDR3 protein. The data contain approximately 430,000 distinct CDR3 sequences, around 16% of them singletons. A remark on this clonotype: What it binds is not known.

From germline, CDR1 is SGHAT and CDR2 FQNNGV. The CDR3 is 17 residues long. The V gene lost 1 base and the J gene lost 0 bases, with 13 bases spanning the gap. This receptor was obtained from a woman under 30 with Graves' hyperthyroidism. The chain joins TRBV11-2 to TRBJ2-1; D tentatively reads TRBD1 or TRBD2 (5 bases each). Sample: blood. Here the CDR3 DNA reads TGTGCCAGCAGCTTAGCTTTCCGGGGCCGCTCCTACAATGAGCAGTTCTTC. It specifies CASSLAFRGRSYNEQFF.